These 14 T cell receptor beta chains came from one sample sequenced in a study of cytomegalovirus exposure and HLA in healthy donors. The PCR made use of 60 Vbeta and 13 Jbeta primers. Only in-frame clones appear in the TCRdb table, and some are missing; sequencing was by immunoSEQ multiplex PCR. The sample includes 150,000 to 180,000 clones, around 75% of them seen just once. The sequencing input was PBMCs. The origin of the receptors is a man aged 18 to 30 in good health and CMV-seronegative.

The chain uses TRBV5-4 and TRBJ2-7; D perhaps matches TRBD1 (6 bases). Trimming removed 4 bases from V and 2 bases from J, with 19 bases in between. The length of the CDR3 is 16 residues. CDR1 is SGHNT, CDR2 YYREEE, per germline (reference sequence). The CDR3 region is CASSGASTGAAYEQYF. Written as DNA, the CDR3 is TGTGCCAGCAGCGGAGCCTCGACAGGCGCGGCCTACGAGCAGTACTTC.

The chain has TRBV9 and TRBJ1-2, with 9 nucleotides matching TRBD1. This CDR3 spans 13 amino acids. Germline assignment: CDR1 SGDLS and CDR2 YYNGEE. The V segment lost 6 bases and the J segment 6 bases; nucleotides outside the gene matches: 6. The CDR3 is CASNTGGADGYTF. CDR3 bases: TGTGCCAGCAATACAGGGGGCGCCGATGGCTACACCTTC.

The V gene is TRBV15, the J gene TRBJ2-7, with 7 bases matching TRBD1. The CDR3 is made up of 15 amino acids. The junction had 5 bases not matched to a gene; V was cut back by 0 bases and J by 3 bases. The germline V gene has CDR1 LNHNV and CDR2 YYDKDF (reference sequence). This CDR3 reads CATSRDGTVDYEQYF. The CDR3 nucleotides read TGTGCCACCAGCAGAGATGGGACAGTGGACTACGAGCAGTACTTC. The variable domain in full, completed from reference TRBV15 and TRBJ2-7, reads DAMVIQNPRYQVTQFGKPVTLSCSQTLNHNVMYWYQQKSSQAPKLLFHYYDKDFNNEADTPDNFQSRRPNTSFCFLDIRSPGLGDTAMYLCATSRDGTVDYEQYFGPGTRLTVT.

This clone was observed a few times. The V and J genes are TRBV25-1 and TRBJ2-1, with D perhaps matching TRBD2 (6 bases). There are 14 residues in the CDR3. Germline CDR1 MGHDK, CDR2 SYGVNS. The V end lost 8 bases, the J end lost 7 bases, and 18 bases lay between the germline ends. The CDR3 DNA is TGTGCCAGCTCCGGGCGGGGAGGAGGGAATGAGCAGTTCTTC. Amino acids: CASSGRGGGNEQFF.

The chain recombines TRBV10-3 with TRBJ2-4; 8 positions match TRBD2. CDR1 is ENHRY and CDR2 is SYGVKD in the germline V gene. After removal of 2 bases from V and 3 bases from J, the junction contained 15 bases not matched to a gene. The CDR3 consists of 19 residues. CDR3 nucleotide sequence: TGTGCCATCAGTGAGCGTGGTCTCACGCGGGAGGCCTTCAAAAACATTCAGTACTTC. Translated: CAISERGLTREAFKNIQYF.

The J gene is TRBJ2-1, the V gene TRBV6-1; tentatively, D is TRBD1 (7 bases). Trimming took 11 bases from V and 8 from J, leaving 22 bases between them. Per germline, CDR1 MNHNS and CDR2 SASEGT. CDR3 size: 14 residues. The chain's CDR3 is CAGGAGGPEYEQFF. For the CDR3, the DNA is TGTGCCGGAGGGGCAGGGGGACCTGAATATGAGCAGTTCTTC.

CDR3: CASSPPSAYEQYF. The CDR3 nucleotides are TGTGCCAGCAGCCCACCTAGCGCCTACGAGCAGTACTTC. This chain joins TRBV7-2 and TRBJ2-7, with D perhaps TRBD2 (6 bases). This CDR3 contains 13 residues. The germline gives CDR1 SGHTA, CDR2 FQGNSA. The germline V and J ends were trimmed by 5 bases and 2 bases, with 10 bases remaining between them.

V usage is TRBV25-1 and J usage is TRBJ1-1; no definite D call. CDR3 length equals 12 residues. Looked up from germline, CDR1 is MGHDK and CDR2 is SYGVNS. The ends were cut back, 8 bases at V and 7 bases at J, with 14 bases in the middle. The CDR3 spells CASGMEGSEAFF. The CDR3 DNA is TGTGCCAGCGGTATGGAGGGCAGTGAAGCTTTCTTT.

This rearrangement joins TRBV27 to TRBJ2-7; 7 bases agree with TRBD1. Germline V CDR1 and CDR2: MNHEY, SMNVEV (reference sequence). The length of the CDR3 is 17 residues. The junction had 13 bases not matched to a gene; V was cut back by 5 bases and J by 0 bases. CDR3 coding DNA: TGTGCCAGCAGTCCAGGGACAGCCCTGGGAACCTCCTACGAGCAGTACTTC. Its translation: CASSPGTALGTSYEQYF.

In its sample, this clone was seen a few times. The chain joins TRBV18 to TRBJ2-2, with D tentatively TRBD2 (5 bases). From germline, CDR1 is KGHSH and CDR2 LQKENI. V lost 1 base and J 5 bases, leaving 11 bases between the germline ends. The CDR3 totals 15 residues. CDR3 nucleotides: TGTGCCAGCTCACCACTAGAAGCGGAAACCGGGGAGCTGTTTTTT. This translates into CASSPLEAETGELFF.

A few counts support this clone. V usage is TRBV19 and J usage is TRBJ1-5; 7 nucleotides align to TRBD1. In germline, CDR1 is LNHDA, CDR2 SQIVND (reference sequence). The CDR3 totals 16 residues. V was clipped by 5 bases and J by 3 bases; unmatched bases: 10. CDR3 region: CASSPSGTENNQPQHF. The CDR3 DNA is TGTGCCAGTAGTCCTAGTGGGACAGAAAACAATCAGCCCCAGCATTTT.

The rearrangement links TRBV10-3 to TRBJ2-2; D is unresolved. The V end was cut by 6 bases, the J end by 3 bases, with 8 bases between. The CDR3 is 13 residues long. Germline-derived CDR1 and CDR2 are ENHRY and SYGVKD. CDR3 in amino acids: CAIRNTYTGELFF. In nucleotides, the CDR3 is TGTGCCATCAGGAACACGTACACCGGGGAGCTGTTTTTT.

This clone was counted a few times. V is TRBV2 and J is TRBJ2-1; 7 bases align to TRBD1. Germline CDR1 is SNHLY and CDR2 is FYNNEI. Unmatched junction bases numbered 4, after V lost 4 bases and J lost 10 bases. This CDR3 has 12 residues. CDR3 amino acids: CASSGQGYEQFF. As DNA, the CDR3 is TGTGCCAGCAGTGGACAGGGTTACGAGCAGTTCTTC.

The chain joins TRBV11-3 to TRBJ2-1, with 7 bases identical to TRBD2. The V gene end was trimmed by 2 bases and the J gene end by 8 bases; junction bases not matched to a gene: 9. Per the germline V gene, CDR1 is SGHNT and CDR2 is YENEEA. The CDR3 is 15 residues long. The CDR3 DNA reads as TGTGCCAGCAGCTTAATCGGGATGGGGGGGGATGAGCAGTTCTTC. This encodes CASSLIGMGGDEQFF.